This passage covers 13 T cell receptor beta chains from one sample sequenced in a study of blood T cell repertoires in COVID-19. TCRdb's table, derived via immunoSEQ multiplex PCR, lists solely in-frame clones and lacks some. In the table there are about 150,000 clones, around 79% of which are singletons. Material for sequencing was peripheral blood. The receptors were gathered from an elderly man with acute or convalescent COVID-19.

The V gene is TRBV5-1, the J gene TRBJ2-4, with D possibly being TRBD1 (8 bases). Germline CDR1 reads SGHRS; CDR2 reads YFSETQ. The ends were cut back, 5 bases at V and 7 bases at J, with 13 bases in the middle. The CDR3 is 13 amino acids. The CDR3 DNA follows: TGCGCCAGCAGGCCACAGGGGGGGAACATTCAGTACTTC. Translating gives CASRPQGGNIQYF.

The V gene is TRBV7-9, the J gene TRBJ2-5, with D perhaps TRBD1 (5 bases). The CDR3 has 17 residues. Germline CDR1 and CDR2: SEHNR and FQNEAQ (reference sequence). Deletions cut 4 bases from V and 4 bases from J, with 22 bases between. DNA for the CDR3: TGTGCCAGCAGCTATGAAAAGGACATCTGGGCGGTAGAGACCCAGTACTTC. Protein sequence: CASSYEKDIWAVETQYF.

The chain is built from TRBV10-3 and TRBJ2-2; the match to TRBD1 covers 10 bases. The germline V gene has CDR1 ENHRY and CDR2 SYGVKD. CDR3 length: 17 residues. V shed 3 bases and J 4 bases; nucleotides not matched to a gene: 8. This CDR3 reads CAISDRGQGISTGELFF. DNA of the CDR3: TGTGCCATCAGTGACAGGGGACAGGGGATTAGCACCGGGGAGCTGTTTTTT.

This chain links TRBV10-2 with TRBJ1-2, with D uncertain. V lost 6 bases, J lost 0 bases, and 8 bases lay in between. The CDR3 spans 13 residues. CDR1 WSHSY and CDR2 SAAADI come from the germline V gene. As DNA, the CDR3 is TGCGCCAGCAGACAGTCAGCTAACTATGGCTACACCTTC. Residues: CASRQSANYGYTF.

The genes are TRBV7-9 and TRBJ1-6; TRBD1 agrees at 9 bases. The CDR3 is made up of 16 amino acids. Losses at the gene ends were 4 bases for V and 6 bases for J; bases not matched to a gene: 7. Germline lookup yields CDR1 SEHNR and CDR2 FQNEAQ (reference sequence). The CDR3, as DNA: TGTGCCAGCAGCTCAGATCCGGGACAGGGTAATTCACCCCTCCACTTT. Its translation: CASSSDPGQGNSPLHF.

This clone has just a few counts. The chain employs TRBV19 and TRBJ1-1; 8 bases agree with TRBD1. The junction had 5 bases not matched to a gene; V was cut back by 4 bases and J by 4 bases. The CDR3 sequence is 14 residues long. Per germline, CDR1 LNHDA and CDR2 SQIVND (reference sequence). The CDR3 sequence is CASSSGQGSTEAFF. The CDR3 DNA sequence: TGTGCCAGTAGTAGCGGACAGGGTAGCACTGAAGCTTTCTTT. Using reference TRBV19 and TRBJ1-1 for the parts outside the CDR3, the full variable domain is DGGITQSPKYLFRKEGQNVTLSCEQNLNHDAMYWYRQDPGQGLRLIYYSQIVNDFQKGDIAEGYSVSREKKESFPLTVTSAQKNPTAFYLCASSSGQGSTEAFFGQGTRLTVV.

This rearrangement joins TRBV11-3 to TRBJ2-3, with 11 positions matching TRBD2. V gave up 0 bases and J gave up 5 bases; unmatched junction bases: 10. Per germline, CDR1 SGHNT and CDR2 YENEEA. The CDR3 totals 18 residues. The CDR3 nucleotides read TGTGCCAGCAGCTTAGATTCCGCACTAGCGGGGGCGGGAGATACGCAGTATTTT. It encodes CASSLDSALAGAGDTQYF.

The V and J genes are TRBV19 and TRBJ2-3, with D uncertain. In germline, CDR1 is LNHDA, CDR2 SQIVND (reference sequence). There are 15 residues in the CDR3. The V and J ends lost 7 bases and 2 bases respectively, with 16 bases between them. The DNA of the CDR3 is TGTGCCAGTATTGGCGGAAGGTTAACCACAGATACGCAGTATTTT. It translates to CASIGGRLTTDTQYF.

The CDR3 bases are TGCGCCAGCGGGGAGAGGGCGGGGGCCCCCACAGATACGCAGTATTTT. Amino acid sequence: CASGERAGAPTDTQYF. The J gene is TRBJ2-3, the V gene TRBV5-1; TRBD2 is a possible D gene (7 bases). Germline V gene sequence: CDR1 SGHRS, CDR2 YFSETQ. V gave up 7 bases and J gave up 2 bases, with 20 bases separating them. The CDR3 contains 16 residues.

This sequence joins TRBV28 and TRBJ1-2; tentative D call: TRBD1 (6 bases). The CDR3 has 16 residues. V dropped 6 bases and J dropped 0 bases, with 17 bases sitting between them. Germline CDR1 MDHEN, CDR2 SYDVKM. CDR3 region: CASSTPQGQANYGYTF. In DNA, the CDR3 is TGTGCCAGCAGCACCCCCCAGGGGCAAGCTAACTATGGCTACACCTTC.

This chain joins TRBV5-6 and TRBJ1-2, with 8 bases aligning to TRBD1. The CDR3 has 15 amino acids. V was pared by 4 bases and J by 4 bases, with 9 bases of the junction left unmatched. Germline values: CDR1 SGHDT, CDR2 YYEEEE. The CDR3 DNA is TGTGCCAGCAGCCTGTACAGGGGGTGGACCTATGGCTACACCTTC. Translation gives CASSLYRGWTYGYTF.

The DNA for the CDR3 is TGTGCCAGCAGCCGACAGCCCGCGAACACCGGGGAGCTGTTTTTT. The encoded protein is CASSRQPANTGELFF. The V call is TRBV3-1 (or the pseudogene TRBV3-2), the J call TRBJ2-2; D is possibly TRBD1 (5 bases). CDR3 length: 15 amino acids. V lost 4 bases, J lost 0 bases, and 9 bases lay in between. CDR1 and CDR2 (germline): LGHDT, YNNKEL (reference sequence).

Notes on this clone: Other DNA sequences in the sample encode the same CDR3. CDR3 DNA sequence: TGTGCCAGCAGCTCGACAGGGGGAGACACTGAAGCTTTCTTT. It yields the protein CASSSTGGDTEAFF. V usage is TRBV6-2 or TRBV6-3 and J usage is TRBJ1-1; TRBD1 aligns across 9 bases. The CDR3 covers 14 residues. Germline trimming cut 6 bases from V and 3 bases from J; bases unmatched to any gene: 5. The germline gives CDR1 MNHEY, CDR2 SVGEGT.